This T cell receptor beta chain comes out of a study of T cell responses to AZD1222 COVID-19 vaccine. Whole-study findings and limits: Clonal diversity was possibly underestimated, and white British individuals and females predominated among donors.

About this clone itself: The antigen is unknown.

There are 14 residues in the CDR3. Germline CDR1 GTSNPN, CDR2 SVGIG (reference sequence). V was pared by 2 bases and J by 0 bases, with 7 bases between. The method was immunoSEQ multiplex PCR; TCRdb's version includes in-frame clones alone and lacks a portion of them. The sample consists of some 130,000 clones, approximately 90% of them appearing once. The TCR was taken from an adult in good health. This chain connects TRBV30 to TRBJ1-4; D ambiguous. Sequenced material: peripheral blood, taken on day 0 of AZD1222 vaccination. The CDR3 bases are TGTGCCTGGAGTTCAGCAGCAACTAATGAAAAACTGTTTTTT. This gives the protein CAWSSAATNEKLFF.